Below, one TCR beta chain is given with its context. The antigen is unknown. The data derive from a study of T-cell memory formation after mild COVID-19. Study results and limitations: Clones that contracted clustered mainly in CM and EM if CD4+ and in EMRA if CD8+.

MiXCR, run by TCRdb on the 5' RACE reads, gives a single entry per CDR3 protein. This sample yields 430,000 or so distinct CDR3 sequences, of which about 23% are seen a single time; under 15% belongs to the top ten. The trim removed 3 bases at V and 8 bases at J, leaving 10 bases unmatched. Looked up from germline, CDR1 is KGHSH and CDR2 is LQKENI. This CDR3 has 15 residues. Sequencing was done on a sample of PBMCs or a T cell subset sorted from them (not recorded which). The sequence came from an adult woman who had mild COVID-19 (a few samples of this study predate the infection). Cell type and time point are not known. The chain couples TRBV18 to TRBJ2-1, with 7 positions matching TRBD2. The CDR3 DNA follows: TGTGCCAGCTCACCGACGGGCGGGGGTTGGGATGAGCAGTTCTTC. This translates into CASSPTGGGWDEQFF. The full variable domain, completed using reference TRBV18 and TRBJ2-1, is NAGVMQNPRHLVRRRGQEARLRCSPMKGHSHVYWYRQLPEEGLKFMVYLQKENIIDESGMPKERFSAEFPKEGPSILRIQQVVRGDSAAYFCASSPTGGGWDEQFFGPGTRLTVL.